This entry describes one T cell receptor (beta chain). The target antigen is unknown. This sample was taken from a study of T cell repertoires in cytomegalovirus infection. TCRdb re-called the reads through MiXCR, storing one row per CDR3 protein. In the table there are about 34,000 distinct CDR3 sequences, approximately 52% of which are singletons. The germline V gene has CDR1 GTSNPN and CDR2 SVGIG (reference sequence). V shed 1 base and J shed 8 bases, with 8 bases lying between them. This CDR3 contains 11 residues. Sequenced material: CD8+ T cells from cultured PBMCs, taken from culture after CMV antigen stimulation. The V gene is TRBV30, the J gene TRBJ1-1; D call uncertain. The clonotype comes from a human donor in good health (CMV status not recorded). Some clones in this sample may be carry-over from other donors' samples. CDR3: CAWSEVREAFF. The CDR3, as DNA: TGTGCCTGGAGTGAGGTGAGGGAAGCTTTCTTT.